Below, one T cell receptor beta chain is given with its context. Its antigen remains unidentified. This sample was taken from a study of CXCR3-negative and CXCR3-positive naive CD8 T cells. About the study: Some 130 million TRB reads were obtained overall (about 1.5 +/- 0.3 million per library).

Study results and caveats: TRB CDR3 hydrophobicity was greater in CXCR3-positive naive cells than in CXCR3-negative naive cells. Diversity in memory CD8+ cells fell much lower than the comparably high levels seen in both naive subsets. Surface CD5 looked about the same in the naive subsets, so the authors worked out TCR strength from TRB CDR3 properties.

Naive CD8+ T cells had a CD45RO-CCR7+CD27+CD95- phenotype. Libraries of TRB cDNA were made by 5' RACE and carried UMIs. TCRdb reprocessed the 5' RACE reads; each CDR3 protein has one entry and no DNA is given. This specimen shows about 98,000 distinct CDR3 sequences; the ten leading clones hold about 0.8%. The germline V gene has CDR1 LNHDA and CDR2 SQIVND (reference sequence). The CDR3 extends over 15 amino acids. The sequence was collected from a human donor in good health. Some clones in this sample may be carry-over from other donors' samples. What was sequenced was naive CXCR3+ CD8+ T cells from blood. Subset meaning: CD45RO-CCR7+CD27+CD95- naive CD8+ T cells expressing CXCR3 (TNR3+). The chain links TRBV19 to TRBJ2-1. The CDR3 reads CASSIGGGAYNEQFF. Combining the CDR3 with reference TRBV19 and TRBJ2-1 gives the whole variable domain DGGITQSPKYLFRKEGQNVTLSCEQNLNHDAMYWYRQDPGQGLRLIYYSQIVNDFQKGDIAEGYSVSREKKESFPLTVTSAQKNPTAFYLCASSIGGGAYNEQFFGPGTRLTVL.